The T cell receptor (beta chain) under discussion was sequenced for a study of Graves' ophthalmopathy and Graves' hyperthyroidism. The TCR beta CDR3 regions underwent amplification from RNA transcripts. First-round RT-PCR employed HTBI primers, with a second-round multiplex PCR after it. MiXCR, run by TCRdb on the multiplex PCR reads, gives a single entry per CDR3 protein. Of some 1.1 million distinct CDR3 sequences listed, roughly 35% are singletons. Germline CDR1 SGHAT, CDR2 FQNNGV. The CDR3 length is 13 residues. Trimming took 3 bases from V and 4 from J, leaving 10 bases between them. The V and J genes are TRBV11-2 and TRBJ2-7; tentatively, D is TRBD2 (5 bases). The sample taken for sequencing was peripheral blood or thyroid tissue (not recorded which). The receptor's source is an adult man with Graves' hyperthyroidism. In DNA form, the CDR3 reads TGTGCCAGCAGCTTTCCAGCGGCGTACGAGCAGTACTTC. This codes for CASSFPAAYEQYF.